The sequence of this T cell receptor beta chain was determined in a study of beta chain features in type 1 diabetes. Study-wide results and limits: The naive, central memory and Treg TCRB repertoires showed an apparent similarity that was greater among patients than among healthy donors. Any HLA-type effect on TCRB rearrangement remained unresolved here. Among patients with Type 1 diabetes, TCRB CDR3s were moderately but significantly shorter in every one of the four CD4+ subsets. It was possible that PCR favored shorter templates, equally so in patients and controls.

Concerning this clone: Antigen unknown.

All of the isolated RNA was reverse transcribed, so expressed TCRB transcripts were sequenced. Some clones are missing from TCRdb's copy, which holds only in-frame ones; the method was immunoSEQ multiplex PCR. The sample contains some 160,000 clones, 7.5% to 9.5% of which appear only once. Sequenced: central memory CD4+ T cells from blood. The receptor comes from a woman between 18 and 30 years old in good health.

CDR3: CASSQGQRLTSEAFF. DNA for the CDR3: TGCGCCAGCAGCCAGGGACAGCGACTAACTAGTGAAGCTTTCTTT. V gene TRBV4-1 combines with J gene TRBJ1-1; 7 nucleotides match TRBD1. CDR3 length: 15 residues. J gave up 7 bases and V 3 bases, and 11 bases lay outside the gene matches. Germline V CDR1 and CDR2: MGHRA, YSYEKL.